A selection of T cell receptor beta chains follows, all from one sample in a study of radiation and T cells in renal cell carcinoma. Profiling relied on immunoSEQ multiplex PCR, and the TCRdb table lists in-frame clones only, not all of them. The sample has more than 75,000 clones, just over 85% seen once. The sequences come from blood, collected from a patient whose treatment included radiotherapy and nephrectomy. The source is a woman aged 45-59 years with renal cell carcinoma. CDR3s include the opening cysteine and the closing phenylalanine or tryptophan. The order of the fields is D gene, J gene, CDR3 length, V gene, clone size, CDR3 protein, CDR3 DNA. D genes are given only for firm matches. Expanded clones are given a class, and other clones once, few, many or no size at all.

. TRBJ1-2 13 TRBV19 . CASNRGFEGGYTF TGTGCCAGTAACCGGGGTTTCGAGGGAGGCTACACCTTC
TRBD2 TRBJ2-5 15 TRBV6-5 . CASRGQAGVGETQYF TGTGCCAGCAGAGGGCAAGCGGGAGTCGGGGAGACCCAGTACTTC
. TRBJ1-5 13 TRBV4-3 few CASSQGGGSLQHF TGCGCCAGCAGCCAAGGTGGGGGGTCACTCCAGCATTTT
. TRBJ1-2 13 TRBV7-6 . CASSSEPVAGYTF TGTGCCAGCAGCTCAGAGCCGGTGGCTGGCTACACCTTC
. TRBJ1-5 13 TRBV6-1 . CASSVPLVQPQHF TGTGCCAGCAGTGTCCCGTTGGTTCAGCCCCAGCATTTT
TRBD1 TRBJ1-4 15 TRBV28 . CASSPYRGTNEKLFF TGTGCCAGCAGTCCGTACAGGGGAACTAATGAAAAACTGTTTTTT
TRBD1 TRBJ2-1 14 TRBV7-2 . CASSFTRTGFEQFF TGTGCCAGCAGTTTCACCAGGACAGGGTTTGAGCAGTTCTTC
TRBD1 TRBJ1-1 15 TRBV5-1 . CASSDNGQGGTEAFF TGCGCCAGCAGCGACAATGGACAGGGGGGGACTGAAGCTTTCTTT
TRBD2 TRBJ2-3 17 TRBV7-2 . CASSLHGTSGGGDTQYF TGTGCCAGCAGCTTGCACGGGACTAGCGGAGGGGGAGATACGCAGTATTTT
. TRBJ2-1 12 TRBV7-9 few CASSLVVGEQFF TGTGCCAGCAGCTTAGTAGTTGGTGAGCAGTTCTTC
. TRBJ1-5 16 TRBV11-2 once CASSFGPGGGNQPQHF TGTGCCAGCAGCTTTGGTCCGGGCGGCGGCAATCAGCCCCAGCATTTT
. TRBJ2-5 14 TRBV7-9 . CASSLAGHRETQYF TGTGCCAGCAGCTTGGCCGGGCACCGGGAGACCCAGTACTTC
TRBD2 TRBJ2-7 13 TRBV19 . CASSPGGAYEQYF TGTGCCAGTAGTCCGGGGGGGGCCTACGAGCAGTACTTC
. TRBJ2-1 13 TRBV4-1 . CASSQGRSNEQFF TGCGCCAGCAGCCAAGGACGGAGCAATGAGCAGTTCTTC
. TRBJ1-1 14 TRBV6-6 . CASSYLQGNTEAFF TGTGCCAGCAGTTACCTCCAGGGGAACACTGAAGCTTTCTTT
TRBD1 TRBJ1-5 13 TRBV6-5 few CASSQGVDQPQHF TGTGCCAGCAGTCAGGGGGTCGATCAGCCCCAGCATTTT
TRBD1 TRBJ1-2 13 TRBV6-1 . CASRRTGAGGYTF TGTGCCAGCAGGAGGACAGGGGCGGGCGGCTACACCTTC
TRBD2 TRBJ2-5 15 TRBV10-3 . CAIRDTSGREETQYF TGTGCCATCAGGGACACTAGCGGGAGGGAAGAGACCCAGTACTTC
TRBD1 TRBJ2-7 14 TRBV5-1 . CASSRSTGDYEQYF TGCGCCAGCAGCAGATCGACAGGGGACTACGAGCAGTACTTC
. TRBJ2-7 15 TRBV4-3 . CASSETDSLSYEQYF TGCGCCAGCAGTGAGACCGACAGTTTATCCTACGAGCAGTACTTC
. TRBJ2-6 18 TRBV2 . CASSPDRYRSPGANVLTF TGTGCCAGCAGCCCCGACCGATACAGAAGCCCTGGGGCCAACGTCCTGACTTTC
TRBD1 TRBJ2-3 13 TRBV30 . CAWSGTGKDTQYF TGTGCCTGGAGCGGGACAGGGAAGGATACGCAGTATTTT
. TRBJ1-5 16 TRBV19 . CASTFKVGGLGQPQHF TGTGCCAGTACCTTCAAGGTTGGGGGGCTGGGTCAGCCCCAGCATTTT
. TRBJ1-1 14 TRBV5-8 . CASSLHRENTEAFF TGTGCCAGCAGCTTGCACAGAGAGAACACTGAAGCTTTCTTT
. TRBJ2-7 15 TRBV27 . CASSLVARRIYEQYF TGTGCCAGCAGTTTAGTGGCAAGGAGGATATACGAGCAGTACTTC
. TRBJ1-6 14 TRBV5-4 . CASSLGQGNSPLHF TGTGCCAGCAGCTTGGGACAAGGGAATTCACCCCTCCACTTT
. TRBJ2-4 14 TRBV2 . CATTRGLAKNIQYF TGTGCCACCACCAGGGGCCTAGCCAAAAACATTCAGTACTTC
. TRBJ2-3 14 TRBV5-1 . CASSATGEEDTQYF TGCGCCAGCAGCGCAACAGGGGAGGAAGATACGCAGTATTTT
. TRBJ1-1 13 TRBV18 . CASSPGPNTEAFF TGTGCCAGCTCACCAGGACCGAACACTGAAGCTTTCTTT
TRBD2 TRBJ2-7 15 TRBV9 . CASSVSASGFYEQYF TGTGCCAGCAGCGTTTCAGCTAGCGGTTTTTACGAGCAGTACTTC
. TRBJ1-6 15 TRBV27 . CASSNGRENNSPLHF TGTGCCAGCAGCAACGGACGGGAAAATAATTCACCCCTCCACTTT
. TRBJ1-2 15 TRBV9 . CASSSDLTAVYGYTF TGTGCCAGCAGCTCCGATCTGACAGCCGTCTATGGCTACACCTTC
. TRBJ1-1 10 TRBV29-1 . CSVSETEAFF TGCAGCGTTTCGGAGACTGAAGCTTTCTTT
. TRBJ2-7 15 TRBV7-2 . CASSLEPPRAREQYF TGTGCCAGCAGCTTAGAACCCCCGAGGGCTCGGGAGCAGTACTTC
. TRBJ1-3 15 TRBV5-1 . CASSPMGATGNTIYF TGCGCCAGCAGCCCGATGGGGGCTACTGGAAACACCATATATTTT
. TRBJ2-2 15 TRBV10-3 . CAINRVDPNTGELFF TGTGCCATCAATAGGGTTGACCCGAACACCGGGGAGCTGTTTTTT